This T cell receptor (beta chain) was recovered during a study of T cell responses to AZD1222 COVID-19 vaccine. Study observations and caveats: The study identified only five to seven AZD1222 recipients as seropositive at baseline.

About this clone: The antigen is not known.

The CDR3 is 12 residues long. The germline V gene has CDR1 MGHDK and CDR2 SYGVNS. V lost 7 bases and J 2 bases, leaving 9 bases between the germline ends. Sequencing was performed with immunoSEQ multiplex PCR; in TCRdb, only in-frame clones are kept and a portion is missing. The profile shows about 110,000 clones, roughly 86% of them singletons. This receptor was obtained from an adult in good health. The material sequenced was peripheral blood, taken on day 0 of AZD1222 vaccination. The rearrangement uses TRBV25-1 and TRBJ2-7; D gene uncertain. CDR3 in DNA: TGTGCCAGCAAACCCGACACCTACGAGCAGTACTTC. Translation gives CASKPDTYEQYF.